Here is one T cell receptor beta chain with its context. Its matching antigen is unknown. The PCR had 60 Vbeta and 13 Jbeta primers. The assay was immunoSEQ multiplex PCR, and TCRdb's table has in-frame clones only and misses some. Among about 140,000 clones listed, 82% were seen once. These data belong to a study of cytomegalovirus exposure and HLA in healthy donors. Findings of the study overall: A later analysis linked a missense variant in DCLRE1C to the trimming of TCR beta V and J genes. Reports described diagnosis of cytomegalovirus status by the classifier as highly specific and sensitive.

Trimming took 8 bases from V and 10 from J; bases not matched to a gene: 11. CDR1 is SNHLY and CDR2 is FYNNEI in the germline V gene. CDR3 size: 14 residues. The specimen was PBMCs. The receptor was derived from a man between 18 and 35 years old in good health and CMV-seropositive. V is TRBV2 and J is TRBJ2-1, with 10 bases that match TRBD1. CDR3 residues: CASLAGQGFEEQFF. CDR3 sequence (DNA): TGTGCCAGCCTGGCGGGACAGGGGTTTGAGGAGCAGTTCTTC.